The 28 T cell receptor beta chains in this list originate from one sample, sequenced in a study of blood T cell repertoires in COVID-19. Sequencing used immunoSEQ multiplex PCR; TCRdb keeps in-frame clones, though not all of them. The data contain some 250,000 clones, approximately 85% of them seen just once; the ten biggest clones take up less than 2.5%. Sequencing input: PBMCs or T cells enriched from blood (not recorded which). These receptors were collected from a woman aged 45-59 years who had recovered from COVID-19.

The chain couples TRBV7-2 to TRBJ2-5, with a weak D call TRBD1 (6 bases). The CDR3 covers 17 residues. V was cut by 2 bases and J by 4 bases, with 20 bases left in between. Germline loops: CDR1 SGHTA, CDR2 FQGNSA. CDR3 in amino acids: CASSLTVGTGMRETQYF. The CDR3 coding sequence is TGTGCCAGCAGCTTAACGGTGGGCACAGGGATGAGAGAGACCCAGTACTTC.

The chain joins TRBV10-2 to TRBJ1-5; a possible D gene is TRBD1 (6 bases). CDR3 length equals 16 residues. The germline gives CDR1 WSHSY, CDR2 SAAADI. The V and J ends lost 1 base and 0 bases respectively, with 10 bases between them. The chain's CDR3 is CASSEWTDYSNQPQHF. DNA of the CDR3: TGCGCCAGCAGTGAGTGGACAGATTATAGCAATCAGCCCCAGCATTTT.

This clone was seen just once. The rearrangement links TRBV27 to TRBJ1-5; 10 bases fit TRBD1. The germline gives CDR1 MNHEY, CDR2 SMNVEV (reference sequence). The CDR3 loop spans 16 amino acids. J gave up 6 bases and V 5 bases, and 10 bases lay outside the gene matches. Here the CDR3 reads CASSTGTGASVQPQHF. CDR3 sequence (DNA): TGTGCCAGCAGTACCGGGACAGGGGCATCAGTTCAGCCCCAGCATTTT.

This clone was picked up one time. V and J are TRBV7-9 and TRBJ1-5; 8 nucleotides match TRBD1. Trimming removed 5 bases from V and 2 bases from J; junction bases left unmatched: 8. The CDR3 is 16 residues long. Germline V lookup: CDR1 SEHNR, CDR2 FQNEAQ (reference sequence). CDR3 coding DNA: TGTGCCAGCAGCCCAACAGGGGGGAGAGGCAATCAGCCCCAGCATTTT. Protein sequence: CASSPTGGRGNQPQHF.

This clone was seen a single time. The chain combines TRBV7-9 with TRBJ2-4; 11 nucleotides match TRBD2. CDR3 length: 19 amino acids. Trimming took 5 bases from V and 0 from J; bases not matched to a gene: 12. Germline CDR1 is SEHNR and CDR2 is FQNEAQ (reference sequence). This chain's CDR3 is CASSPRLAGLDRAKNIQYF. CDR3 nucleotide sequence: TGTGCCAGCAGCCCCCGACTAGCGGGACTGGACAGAGCCAAAAACATTCAGTACTTC.

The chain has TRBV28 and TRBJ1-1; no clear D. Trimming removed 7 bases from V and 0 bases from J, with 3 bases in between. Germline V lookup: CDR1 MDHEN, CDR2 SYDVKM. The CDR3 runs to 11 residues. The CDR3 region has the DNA TGTGCCAGCACCGTGAACACTGAAGCTTTCTTT. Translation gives CASTVNTEAFF.

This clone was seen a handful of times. The CDR3 loop reads CASSYREDSGYEQYF. DNA of the CDR3: TGTGCCAGCAGTTACCGGGAGGATTCAGGGTACGAGCAGTACTTC. The chain uses TRBV6-5 and TRBJ2-7; 7 bases fit TRBD2. This CDR3 region has 15 residues. Per germline, CDR1 MNHEY and CDR2 SVGAGI. The ends lost 2 bases at V and 4 bases at J; junction bases unmatched: 8.

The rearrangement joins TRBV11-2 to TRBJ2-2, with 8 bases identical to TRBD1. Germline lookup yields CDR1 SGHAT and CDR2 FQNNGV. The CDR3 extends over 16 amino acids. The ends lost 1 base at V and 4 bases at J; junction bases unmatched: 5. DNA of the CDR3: TGTGCCAGCAGCTTAGCCGGACAGGGAGGCACCGGGGAGCTGTTTTTT. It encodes CASSLAGQGGTGELFF.

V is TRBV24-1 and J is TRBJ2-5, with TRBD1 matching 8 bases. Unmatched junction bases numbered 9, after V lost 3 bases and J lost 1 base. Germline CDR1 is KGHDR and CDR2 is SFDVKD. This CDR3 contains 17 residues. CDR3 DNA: TGTGCCACCAGTGATCCTCGGCCAGGGGGCTTCCAAGAGACCCAGTACTTC. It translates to CATSDPRPGGFQETQYF.

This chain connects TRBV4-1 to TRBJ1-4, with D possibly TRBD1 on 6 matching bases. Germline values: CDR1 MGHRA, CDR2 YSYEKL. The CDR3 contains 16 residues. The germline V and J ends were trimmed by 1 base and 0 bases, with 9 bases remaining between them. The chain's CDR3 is CASSQAWTATNEKLFF. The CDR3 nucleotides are TGCGCCAGCAGCCAAGCCTGGACAGCAACTAATGAAAAACTGTTTTTT.

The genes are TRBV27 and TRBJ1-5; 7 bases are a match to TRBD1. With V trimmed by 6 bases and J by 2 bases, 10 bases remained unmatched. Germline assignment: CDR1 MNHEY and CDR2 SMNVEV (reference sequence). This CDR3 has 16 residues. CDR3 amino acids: CASSRTFTGGNQPQHF. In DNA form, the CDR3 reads TGTGCCAGCAGCCGCACGTTTACAGGGGGCAATCAGCCCCAGCATTTT.

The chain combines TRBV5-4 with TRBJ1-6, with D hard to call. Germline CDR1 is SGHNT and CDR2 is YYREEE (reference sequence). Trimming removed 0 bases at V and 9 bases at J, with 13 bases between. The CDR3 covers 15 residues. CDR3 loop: CASSLAGRFPSPLHF. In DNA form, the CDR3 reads TGTGCCAGCAGCTTGGCCGGCAGGTTCCCTTCACCCCTCCACTTT.

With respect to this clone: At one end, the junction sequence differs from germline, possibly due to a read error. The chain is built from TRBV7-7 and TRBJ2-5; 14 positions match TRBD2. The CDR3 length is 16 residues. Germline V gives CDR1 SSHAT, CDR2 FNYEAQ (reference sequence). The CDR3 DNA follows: TGTGCTAGCAGCCCTGGACTAGCGGGAGGTGGAGAGACCCAGTACTTC. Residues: CASSPGLAGGGETQYF.

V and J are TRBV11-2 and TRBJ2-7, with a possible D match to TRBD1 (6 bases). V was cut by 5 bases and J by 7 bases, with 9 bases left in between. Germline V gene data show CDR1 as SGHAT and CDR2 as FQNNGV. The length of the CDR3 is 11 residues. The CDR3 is CASSQGGEQYF. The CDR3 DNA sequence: TGTGCCAGCAGCCAAGGGGGTGAGCAGTACTTC.

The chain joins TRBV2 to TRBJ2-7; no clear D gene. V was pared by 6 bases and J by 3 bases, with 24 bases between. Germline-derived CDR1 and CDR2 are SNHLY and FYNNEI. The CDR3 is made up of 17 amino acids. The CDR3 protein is CASRPRVSASAYYEQYF. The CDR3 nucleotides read TGTGCCAGCAGACCCAGAGTCTCAGCGTCGGCTTACTACGAGCAGTACTTC. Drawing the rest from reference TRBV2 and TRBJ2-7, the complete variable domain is EPEVTQTPSHQVTQMGQEVILRCVPISNHLYFYWYRQILGQKVEFLVSFYNNEISEKSEIFDDQFSVERPDGSNFTLKIRSTKLEDSAMYFCASRPRVSASAYYEQYFGPGTRLTVT.

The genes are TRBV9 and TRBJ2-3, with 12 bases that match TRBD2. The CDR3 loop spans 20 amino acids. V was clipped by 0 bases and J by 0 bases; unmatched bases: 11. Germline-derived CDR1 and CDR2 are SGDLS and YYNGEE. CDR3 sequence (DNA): TGTGCCAGCAGCGTAGCCGAACTAGCGGGAGGCCGCCGTAGCACAGATACGCAGTATTTT. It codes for CASSVAELAGGRRSTDTQYF.

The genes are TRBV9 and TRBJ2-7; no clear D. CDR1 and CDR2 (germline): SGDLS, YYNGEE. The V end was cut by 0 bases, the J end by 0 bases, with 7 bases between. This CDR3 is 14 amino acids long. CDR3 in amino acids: CASSVELRSYEQYF. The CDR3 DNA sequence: TGTGCCAGCAGCGTAGAGTTGCGCTCCTACGAGCAGTACTTC. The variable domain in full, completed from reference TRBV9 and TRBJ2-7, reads DSGVTQTPKHLITATGQRVTLRCSPRSGDLSVYWYQQSLDQGLQFLIQYYNGEERAKGNILERFSAQQFPDLHSELNLSSLELGDSALYFCASSVELRSYEQYFGPGTRLTVT.

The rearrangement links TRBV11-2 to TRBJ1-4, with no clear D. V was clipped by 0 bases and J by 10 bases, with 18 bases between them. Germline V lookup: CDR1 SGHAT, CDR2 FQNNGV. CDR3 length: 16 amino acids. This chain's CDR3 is CASSLDSRSGYGKLFF. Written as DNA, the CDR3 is TGTGCCAGCAGCTTAGATAGCCGGTCCGGGTATGGAAAACTGTTTTTT.

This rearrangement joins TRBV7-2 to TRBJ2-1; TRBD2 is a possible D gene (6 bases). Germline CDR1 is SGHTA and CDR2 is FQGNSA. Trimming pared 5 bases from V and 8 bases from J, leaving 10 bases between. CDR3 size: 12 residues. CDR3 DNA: TGTGCCAGCAGCCCGACTAGTCATGAGCAGTTCTTC. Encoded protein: CASSPTSHEQFF.

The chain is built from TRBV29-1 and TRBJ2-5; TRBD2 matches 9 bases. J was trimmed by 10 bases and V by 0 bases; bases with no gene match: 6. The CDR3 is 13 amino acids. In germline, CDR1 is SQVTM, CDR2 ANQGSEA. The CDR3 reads CSVEDSLAGVQYF. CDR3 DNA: TGCAGCGTTGAAGATTCACTAGCGGGCGTCCAGTACTTC.

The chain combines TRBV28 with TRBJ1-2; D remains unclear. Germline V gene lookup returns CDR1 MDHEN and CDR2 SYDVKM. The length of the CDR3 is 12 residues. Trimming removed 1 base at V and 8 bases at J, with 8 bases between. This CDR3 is CASSLYTAGYTF. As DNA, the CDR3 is TGTGCCAGCAGTTTATACACAGCCGGCTACACCTTC.

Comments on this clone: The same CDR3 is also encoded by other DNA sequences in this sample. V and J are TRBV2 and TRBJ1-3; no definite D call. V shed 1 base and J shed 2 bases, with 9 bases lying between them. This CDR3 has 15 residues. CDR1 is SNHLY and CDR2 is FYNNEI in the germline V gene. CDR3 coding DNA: TGTGCCAGCAGTGAAGGCGGGGTGCCTGGAAACACCATATATTTT. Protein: CASSEGGVPGNTIYF.

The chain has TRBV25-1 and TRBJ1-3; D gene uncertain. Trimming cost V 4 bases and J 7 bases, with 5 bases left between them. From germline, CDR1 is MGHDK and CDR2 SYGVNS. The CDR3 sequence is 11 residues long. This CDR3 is CASSGGNTIYF. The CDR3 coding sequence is TGTGCCAGCAGTGGCGGGAACACCATATATTTT.

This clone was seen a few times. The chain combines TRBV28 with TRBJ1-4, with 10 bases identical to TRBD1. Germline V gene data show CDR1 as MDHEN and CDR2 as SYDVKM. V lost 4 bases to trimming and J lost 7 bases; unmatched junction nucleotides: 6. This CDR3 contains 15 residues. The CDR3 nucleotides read TGTGCCAGCAGTTCGACAGGGGGCGGCCCTGAAAAACTGTTTTTT. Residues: CASSSTGGGPEKLFF.

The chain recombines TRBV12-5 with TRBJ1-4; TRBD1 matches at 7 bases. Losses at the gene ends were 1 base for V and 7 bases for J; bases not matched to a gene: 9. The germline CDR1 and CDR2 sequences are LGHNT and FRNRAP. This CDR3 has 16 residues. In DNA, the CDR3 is TGTGCTAGTGGTTTGGCCCCGGGCAGGGGGGCTGAAAAACTGTTTTTT. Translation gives CASGLAPGRGAEKLFF.

In nucleotides, the CDR3 is TGTGCCAGCAGCCAAACCGGGACAGTTAACTATGGCTACACCTTC. Translated, it gives CASSQTGTVNYGYTF. The J gene is TRBJ1-2, the V gene TRBV3-1 (or the pseudogene TRBV3-2); 7 bases line up with TRBD1. V lost 2 bases to trimming and J lost 1 base; unmatched junction nucleotides: 4. The CDR3 spans 15 residues. The V gene's germline CDR1 is LGHDT and CDR2 YNNKEL (reference sequence).

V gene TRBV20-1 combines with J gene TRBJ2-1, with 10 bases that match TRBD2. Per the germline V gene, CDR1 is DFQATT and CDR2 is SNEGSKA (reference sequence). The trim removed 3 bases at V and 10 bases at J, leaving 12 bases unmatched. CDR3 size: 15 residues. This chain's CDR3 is CSASLPSGSIGEQFF. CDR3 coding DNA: TGCAGTGCTAGTTTGCCTAGCGGGAGTATAGGCGAGCAGTTCTTC.

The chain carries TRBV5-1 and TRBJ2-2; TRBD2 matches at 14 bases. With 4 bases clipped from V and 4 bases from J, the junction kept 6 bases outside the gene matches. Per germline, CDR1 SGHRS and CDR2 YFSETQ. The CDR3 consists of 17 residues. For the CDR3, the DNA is TGCGCCAGCAGCCCGACTAGCGGGAGGGCCCGCACCGGGGAGCTGTTTTTT. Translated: CASSPTSGRARTGELFF. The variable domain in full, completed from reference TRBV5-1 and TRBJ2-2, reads KAGVTQTPRYLIKTRGQQVTLSCSPISGHRSVSWYQQTPGQGLQFLFEYFSETQRNKGNFPGRFSGRQFSNSRSEMNVSTLELGDSALYLCASSPTSGRARTGELFFGEGSRLTVL.